The T cell receptor (beta chain) described here comes from a study of cytomegalovirus exposure and HLA in healthy donors. Details on this clone: No antigen is known for it.

Study results and limitations: In a later analysis, DRB1 alleles had the most associated TCRs; HLA-C alleles the fewest. The study assumed roughly uniform donor sequencing depth for presence/absence analyses.

Use of 60 Vbeta and 13 Jbeta primers characterized the PCR. Profiled with immunoSEQ multiplex PCR; TCRdb holds only in-frame clones, not every one. The table has 150,000 to 200,000 clones, approximately 85% seen once; the top ten hold roughly 2.5%. Trimming removed 3 bases at V and 3 bases at J, with 9 bases between. The germline CDR1 and CDR2 sequences are MDHEN and SYDVKM. This CDR3 region has 14 residues. This receptor was obtained from a man aged 25-45 years in good health and CMV-seropositive. Sequencing was carried out using PBMCs. The genes are TRBV28 and TRBJ1-5; D is undetermined. As DNA, the CDR3 is TGTGCCAGCAGTTTGGGCCGGAACAATCAGCCCCAGCATTTT. Residues: CASSLGRNNQPQHF.